Shown below are 29 T cell receptor beta chains from a single sample sequenced in a study of blood T cell repertoires in COVID-19. Generated by immunoSEQ multiplex PCR, the TCRdb table keeps only in-frame clones and is missing some. The sample has under 200,000 clones, around four fifths seen once. The sample taken for sequencing was peripheral blood. The receptors were gathered from a man aged 25 to 40 with active or convalescent COVID-19.

The V and J genes are TRBV7-9 and TRBJ1-6; no firm D call. Trimming took 2 bases from V and 7 from J, leaving 12 bases between them. CDR1 SEHNR and CDR2 FQNEAQ come from the germline V gene (reference sequence). The CDR3 consists of 15 residues. CDR3 amino acids: CASSLFDGENSPLHF. DNA for the CDR3: TGTGCCAGCAGCTTATTCGACGGAGAGAATTCACCCCTCCACTTT. Complete variable domain (other parts from reference TRBV7-9 and TRBJ1-6): DTGVSQNPRHKITKRGQNVTFRCDPISEHNRLYWYRQTLGQGPEFLTYFQNEAQLEKSRLLSDRFSAERPKGSFSTLEIQRTEQGDSAMYLCASSLFDGENSPLHFGNGTRLTVT.

This CDR3 reads CASTPGGRGYTF. The CDR3 DNA reads TGTGCCAGCACCCCAGGAGGGCGGGGCTACACCTTC. The chain recombines TRBV6-5 with TRBJ1-2; D uncertain. The CDR3 sequence is 12 residues long. CDR1 is MNHEY, CDR2 SVGAGI, per germline. V was trimmed by 7 bases and J by 8 bases, leaving 14 bases between them.

The chain joins TRBV27 to TRBJ2-2, with D perhaps matching TRBD2 (6 bases). The CDR3 runs to 15 residues. V lost 5 bases to trimming and J lost 5 bases, with 15 bases between them. Germline CDR1 is MNHEY and CDR2 is SMNVEV (reference sequence). This chain's CDR3 is CASSNQPRGTGELFF. The CDR3 nucleotides are TGTGCCAGCAGTAACCAGCCCCGGGGGACCGGGGAGCTGTTTTTT.

This sequence joins TRBV2 and TRBJ1-3; D remains unclear. Trimming shortened V by 6 bases and J by 2 bases, and 8 bases separated the two germline ends. Germline loops: CDR1 SNHLY, CDR2 FYNNEI. The CDR3 has 13 amino acids. The CDR3 region has the DNA TGTGCCAGCAGAGGAGAACCTGGAAACACCATATATTTT. This translates into CASRGEPGNTIYF.

This rearrangement joins TRBV19 to TRBJ1-5; 8 bases match TRBD1. V shed 5 bases and J 6 bases; nucleotides not matched to a gene: 3. Germline CDR1 and CDR2: LNHDA and SQIVND (reference sequence). The CDR3 loop spans 13 amino acids. CDR3 protein: CASSDRGGQPQHF. CDR3 DNA sequence: TGTGCCAGTAGTGACAGGGGCGGTCAGCCCCAGCATTTT. The full variable domain, in which reference TRBV19 and TRBJ1-5 provide the parts outside the CDR3, is DGGITQSPKYLFRKEGQNVTLSCEQNLNHDAMYWYRQDPGQGLRLIYYSQIVNDFQKGDIAEGYSVSREKKESFPLTVTSAQKNPTAFYLCASSDRGGQPQHFGDGTRLSIL.

CDR3 region: CASSQAGMFGYTF. CDR3 sequence (DNA): TGTGCCAGCAGCCAAGCGGGAATGTTTGGCTACACCTTC. J is TRBJ1-2 and V is TRBV7-2; D remains unclear. This CDR3 has 13 residues. Germline assignment: CDR1 SGHTA and CDR2 FQGNSA. Trimming removed 5 bases at V and 7 bases at J, with 14 bases between.

The J gene is TRBJ1-6, the V gene TRBV6-1; D is ambiguous. Trimming removed 1 base at V and 7 bases at J, with 5 bases between. The CDR3 sequence is 13 residues long. Germline V gene data show CDR1 as MNHNS and CDR2 as SASEGT. CDR3 residues: CASSEESNSPLHF. As DNA, the CDR3 is TGTGCCAGCAGTGAAGAATCGAATTCACCCCTCCACTTT.

This clone was seen only once. This chain joins TRBV7-8 and TRBJ2-3, with TRBD1 matching over 7 bases. V was pared by 2 bases and J by 4 bases, with 21 bases of the junction left unmatched. The germline V gene encodes CDR1 SGHVS and CDR2 FQNEAQ. This CDR3 region has 20 residues. Here the CDR3 DNA reads TGTGCCAGCAGCTTATTTCGTCCAGTGGAGGACAGGTTGAACGCAGATACGCAGTATTTT. This gives the protein CASSLFRPVEDRLNADTQYF.

By proportion, this clone is medium-sized. The V and J genes are TRBV10-3 and TRBJ2-7; no firm D call. The V and J ends lost 2 bases and 2 bases respectively, with 4 bases between them. This CDR3 is 12 amino acids long. Looked up from germline, CDR1 is ENHRY and CDR2 is SYGVKD. The CDR3 region is CAISEDTYEQYV. CDR3 sequence (DNA): TGTGCCATCAGTGAGGACACCTACGAGCAGTACGTC.

The J gene is TRBJ1-2, the V gene TRBV30; D not certain. The germline V gene has CDR1 GTSNPN and CDR2 SVGIG (reference sequence). V lost 5 bases to trimming and J lost 0 bases, with 10 bases between them. The CDR3 is 13 residues long. This chain's CDR3 is CAWGTQPNYGYTF. The CDR3 DNA reads TGTGCCTGGGGAACACAGCCTAACTATGGCTACACCTTC.

This chain links TRBV4-1 with TRBJ1-1; weak D call: TRBD1 (6 bases). The germline CDR1 and CDR2 sequences are MGHRA and YSYEKL. Trimming left V 1 base short and J 5 bases short, with 14 bases between. The CDR3 sequence is 15 residues long. DNA for the CDR3: TGCGCCAGCAGCCAAGGTGGGGCAGGGGTTACTGAAGCTTTCTTT. It yields the protein CASSQGGAGVTEAFF.

The V call is TRBV2, the J call TRBJ2-7, with 11 bases identical to TRBD1. Germline V CDR1 and CDR2: SNHLY, FYNNEI. The CDR3 loop spans 16 amino acids. V shed 1 base, J shed 7 bases, and the junction held 9 bases outside the gene matches. The CDR3 sequence: CASSEGGPGQGGEQYV. CDR3 coding DNA: TGTGCCAGCAGTGAAGGGGGCCCGGGACAGGGGGGAGAGCAGTACGTC.

The chain combines TRBV21-1 with TRBJ2-7; TRBD1 was called by the table and not checked on the DNA. TRBV21-1 is flagged as a pseudogene. The CDR3 length is 15 residues. The CDR3 region is CASSNSRDRKYEQYF. The CDR3 DNA reads TGTGCCAGCAGCAATAGCCGGGACAGAAAATACGAGCAGTACTTC.

The CDR3 loop is CASSLNYNEQFF. Written as DNA, the CDR3 is TGTGCCAGCAGCCTTAACTACAATGAGCAGTTCTTC. The chain employs TRBV7-2 and TRBJ2-1; D gene uncertain. This CDR3 comprises 12 residues. Germline V lookup: CDR1 SGHTA, CDR2 FQGNSA. V lost 5 bases to trimming and J lost 3 bases, with 5 bases between them.

V gene TRBV6-5 combines with J gene TRBJ1-3; 9 bases line up with TRBD1. The CDR3 is 15 residues long. V was pared by 5 bases and J by 4 bases, with 6 bases of the junction left unmatched. The germline CDR1 and CDR2 sequences are MNHEY and SVGAGI. The CDR3 region is CASSTGGAAGNTIYF. The CDR3 DNA follows: TGTGCCAGCAGTACAGGGGGCGCAGCGGGAAACACCATATATTTT.

The rearrangement links TRBV27 to TRBJ1-2, with TRBD1 matching 8 bases. This CDR3 contains 15 residues. The ends lost 2 bases at V and 4 bases at J; junction bases unmatched: 6. CDR1 MNHEY and CDR2 SMNVEV come from the germline V gene (reference sequence). CDR3 loop: CASSLTPDRVYGYTF. The CDR3 region has the DNA TGTGCCAGCAGTTTAACGCCGGACAGGGTCTATGGCTACACCTTC.

The gene calls are TRBV14 and TRBJ2-1; TRBD1 matches at 9 bases. This CDR3 is 14 amino acids long. Trimming took 10 bases from V and 8 from J; bases not matched to a gene: 12. Germline assignment: CDR1 SGHDN and CDR2 FVKESK. The CDR3 loop reads CATETGTGIHEQFF. The CDR3 bases are TGTGCCACAGAGACCGGGACAGGGATCCATGAGCAGTTCTTC.

The J gene is TRBJ2-3, the V gene TRBV30, with D possibly matching TRBD1 (6 bases). Trimming cost V 3 bases and J 2 bases, with 12 bases left between them. The CDR3 runs 14 residues. Germline CDR1 reads GTSNPN; CDR2 reads SVGIG (reference sequence). The CDR3 nucleotides are TGTGCCTGGAGCCCAGGGGCGTCCACAGATACGCAGTATTTT. Translating it yields CAWSPGASTDTQYF.

The CDR3 protein is CAISEGGEGTEAFF. The CDR3 DNA follows: TGTGCCATCAGTGAGGGAGGGGAAGGGACTGAAGCTTTCTTT. The rearrangement uses TRBV10-3 and TRBJ1-1; weak D call: TRBD1 (5 bases). CDR3 size: 14 residues. V lost 2 bases and J 5 bases, leaving 12 bases between the germline ends. Germline CDR1 ENHRY, CDR2 SYGVKD.

This chain links TRBV4-1 with TRBJ1-1, with 7 bases lining up with TRBD1. The CDR3 runs 16 residues. The germline V gene encodes CDR1 MGHRA and CDR2 YSYEKL. V trimming: 1 base; J trimming: 0 bases; junction bases outside the gene matches: 5. The chain's CDR3 is CASSQASGTVNTEAFF. CDR3 DNA: TGCGCCAGCAGCCAAGCCTCCGGGACAGTGAACACTGAAGCTTTCTTT.

The chain links TRBV27 to TRBJ2-1; TRBD2 agrees at 8 bases. With 3 bases clipped from V and 9 bases from J, the junction kept 7 bases outside the gene matches. This CDR3 contains 14 residues. Germline V gene data show CDR1 as MNHEY and CDR2 as SMNVEV (reference sequence). In nucleotides, the CDR3 is TGTGCCAGCAGTTTTGGACGGGGGGGCAGTGAGCAGTTCTTC. This codes for CASSFGRGGSEQFF.

For the CDR3, the DNA is TGTGCCAGCAGCACCGAAGGGGTGCAAGCCTACACAGATACGCAGTATTTT. This gives the protein CASSTEGVQAYTDTQYF. The chain has TRBV2 and TRBJ2-3; possible D gene TRBD1, 5 bases. The CDR3 runs to 17 residues. V shed 6 bases and J shed 2 bases, with 21 bases lying between them. In germline, CDR1 is SNHLY, CDR2 FYNNEI. Drawing the rest from reference TRBV2 and TRBJ2-3, the complete variable domain is EPEVTQTPSHQVTQMGQEVILRCVPISNHLYFYWYRQILGQKVEFLVSFYNNEISEKSEIFDDQFSVERPDGSNFTLKIRSTKLEDSAMYFCASSTEGVQAYTDTQYFGPGTRLTVL.

This sequence joins TRBV5-6 and TRBJ1-5, with D perhaps matching TRBD1 (5 bases). Looked up from germline, CDR1 is SGHDT and CDR2 is YYEEEE. Trimming stripped 5 bases from V and 5 bases from J, with 14 bases between. The CDR3 spans 14 residues. The CDR3 bases are TGTGCCAGCAGGGTCCGGGGAGGGGATCAGCCCCAGCATTTT. As protein: CASRVRGGDQPQHF.

The genes are TRBV2 and TRBJ2-5; 7 bases match TRBD2. The CDR3 totals 13 residues. After removal of 10 bases from V and 1 base from J, the junction contained 6 bases not matched to a gene. Germline V gene lookup returns CDR1 SNHLY and CDR2 FYNNEI. The chain's CDR3 is CAKAGGGQETQYF. The CDR3 DNA is TGTGCCAAGGCGGGCGGGGGCCAAGAGACCCAGTACTTC.

The chain recombines TRBV24-1 with TRBJ2-1; TRBD1 is a possible D gene (5 bases). The V gene's germline CDR1 is KGHDR and CDR2 SFDVKD. Trimming removed 0 bases at V and 0 bases at J, with 5 bases between. The CDR3 sequence is 15 residues long. CDR3 DNA sequence: TGTGCCACCAGTGATTTGAGGGGCTCCTACAATGAGCAGTTCTTC. Translation: CATSDLRGSYNEQFF.

V and J are TRBV9 and TRBJ2-1; maybe TRBD1 (6 bases). Germline CDR1 reads SGDLS; CDR2 reads YYNGEE. V was shortened by 0 bases and J by 7 bases, with 20 bases between the two germline ends. The CDR3 loop spans 17 amino acids. CDR3 region: CASSVAFHTGKGNEQFF. The CDR3, as DNA: TGTGCCAGCAGCGTAGCTTTTCACACAGGGAAGGGTAATGAGCAGTTCTTC. Filled out from reference TRBV9 and TRBJ2-1, the complete variable domain reads DSGVTQTPKHLITATGQRVTLRCSPRSGDLSVYWYQQSLDQGLQFLIQYYNGEERAKGNILERFSAQQFPDLHSELNLSSLELGDSALYFCASSVAFHTGKGNEQFFGPGTRLTVL.

V is TRBV6-2 or TRBV6-3 and J is TRBJ1-4, with a weak D call TRBD1 (6 bases). The V gene's germline CDR1 is MNHEY and CDR2 SVGEGT. The CDR3 spans 16 residues. V was clipped by 2 bases and J by 5 bases, with 15 bases between them. Here the CDR3 reads CASSYATGLFNEKLFF. The CDR3 nucleotides are TGTGCCAGCAGTTACGCCACAGGGCTCTTCAATGAAAAACTGTTTTTT.

The rearrangement links TRBV4-1 to TRBJ2-7; 10 bases map to TRBD1. Trimming removed 3 bases from V and 3 bases from J; junction bases left unmatched: 5. Germline V gene sequence: CDR1 MGHRA, CDR2 YSYEKL. The CDR3 loop spans 15 amino acids. In nucleotides, the CDR3 is TGCGCCAGCAGCCAGGGACAGGGGTCTAGCTACGAGCAGTACTTC. Encoded protein: CASSQGQGSSYEQYF.

The chain recombines TRBV3-1 (or the pseudogene TRBV3-2) with TRBJ1-2; no definite D call. The CDR3 has 18 residues. The V end lost 4 bases, the J end lost 0 bases, and 21 bases lay between the germline ends. The V gene's germline CDR1 is LGHDT and CDR2 YNNKEL (reference sequence). The CDR3 region is CASSLGRGIVLSNYGYTF. CDR3 sequence (DNA): TGTGCCAGCAGCCTTGGCCGGGGAATCGTTCTTTCTAACTATGGCTACACCTTC.